These 8 T cell receptor beta chains originate from one sample sequenced in a study of T-cell memory formation after mild COVID-19. TCRdb reanalysed the 5' RACE reads using MiXCR and keeps one entry per CDR3 protein. The sample has about 190,000 distinct CDR3 sequences, approximately 10% seen once; the top ten hold roughly 3.2%. Sequenced sample: PBMCs or a T cell subset sorted from them (not recorded which). The receptors were gathered from a man between 18 and 35 years old who had mild COVID-19 (a few samples of this study predate the infection). Cell type and time point are not known.

This clonotype was observed at least ten times. This rearrangement joins TRBV5-1 to TRBJ2-5; no definite D call. Germline CDR1 SGHRS, CDR2 YFSETQ. The V gene lost 0 bases and the J gene lost 0 bases, with 6 bases spanning the gap. The CDR3 runs to 14 residues. The CDR3 DNA follows: TGCGCCAGCAGCTTGGGCACGTACCAAGAGACCCAGTACTTC. Translation: CASSLGTYQETQYF.

This clonotype was detected a few times. This chain links TRBV19 with TRBJ2-1; 16 bases map to TRBD2. This CDR3 has 18 residues. Germline assignment: CDR1 LNHDA and CDR2 SQIVND (reference sequence). Losses at the gene ends were 7 bases for V and 2 bases for J; bases not matched to a gene: 8. The CDR3, as DNA: TGTGCCAGTACCCCGGGACTAGCGGGGGGGAGAGCCTACAATGAGCAGTTCTTC. It translates to CASTPGLAGGRAYNEQFF.

This clonotype has a count of ten or more. The genes are TRBV20-1 and TRBJ1-5; D might be TRBD1 (6 bases). V was cut by 0 bases and J by 5 bases, with 11 bases left in between. Germline-derived CDR1 and CDR2 are DFQATT and SNEGSKA (reference sequence). CDR3 length: 14 amino acids. The CDR3 protein is CSARDRDTHQPQHF. For the CDR3, the DNA is TGCAGTGCTAGAGATCGGGACACCCATCAGCCCCAGCATTTT.

This clonotype was detected a few times. V and J are TRBV3-1 and TRBJ1-2; D possibly corresponds to TRBD1 (5 bases). Germline V gives CDR1 LGHDT, CDR2 YNNKEL (reference sequence). V was trimmed by 4 bases and J by 5 bases, leaving 14 bases between them. The CDR3 totals 14 residues. The CDR3 DNA sequence: TGTGCCAGCAGCCTAGGGGCTTCCCTTTATGGCTACACCTTC. Amino acid sequence: CASSLGASLYGYTF.

A few counts support this clonotype. This sequence joins TRBV15 and TRBJ1-1; 10 bases agree with TRBD1. Per germline, CDR1 LNHNV and CDR2 YYDKDF (reference sequence). The CDR3 consists of 14 residues. J was trimmed by 1 base and V by 5 bases; bases with no gene match: 1. The CDR3 loop is CATSRDRGNTEAFF. The CDR3 DNA reads as TGTGCCACCAGCCGGGACAGGGGGAACACTGAAGCTTTCTTT. Using reference TRBV15 and TRBJ1-1 for the parts outside the CDR3, the full variable domain is DAMVIQNPRYQVTQFGKPVTLSCSQTLNHNVMYWYQQKSSQAPKLLFHYYDKDFNNEADTPDNFQSRRPNTSFCFLDIRSPGLGDTAMYLCATSRDRGNTEAFFGQGTRLTVV.

This clonotype was detected ten times or more. The chain couples TRBV7-2 to TRBJ2-4; possibly TRBD2 for D (6 bases). Germline V gene data show CDR1 as SGHTA and CDR2 as FQGNSA. This CDR3 has 14 residues. The ends were cut back, 0 bases at V and 5 bases at J, with 8 bases in the middle. DNA for the CDR3: TGTGCCAGCAGCTTAGCCCCTAGCGAAAACATTCAGTACTTC. Protein: CASSLAPSENIQYF.

This chain links TRBV19 with TRBJ1-5; 7 bases are a match to TRBD1. Germline V CDR1 and CDR2: LNHDA, SQIVND (reference sequence). This CDR3 contains 13 residues. The junction had 6 bases not matched to a gene; V was cut back by 9 bases and J by 4 bases. CDR3 bases: TGTGCCAGCAGCAGGGGGGTAAATCAGCCCCAGCATTTT. Translating it yields CASSRGVNQPQHF.

This clonotype was counted at least ten times. J is TRBJ2-3 and V is TRBV7-9, with D uncertain. Germline-derived CDR1 and CDR2 are SEHNR and FQNEAQ (reference sequence). The CDR3 is 13 residues long. Trimming pared 4 bases from V and 0 bases from J, leaving 5 bases between. The CDR3 loop is CASSWASTDTQYF. CDR3 nucleotides: TGTGCCAGCAGCTGGGCCAGCACAGATACGCAGTATTTT.